The text below deals with one T cell receptor (beta chain). What this receptor recognizes is not known. Base qualities were left out, and no much larger clone turns up one base away. Genomic DNA was extracted from sorted cells for sequencing of the TCRbeta CDR3 region. The immunoSEQ Assay was used for sequencing of TCRbeta CDR3 regions. This immuneACCESS table, as held by TCRdb, lists in-frame sequences with V and J called but not all clones. Of the missing ones, under half trace to an unresolved V gene in checked studies; the others have no known cause. The sample contains about 80,000 clones, over 75% of them found a single time. The biggest ten clones account for 0.32% of the sample. The trial excluded patients who had a history of autoimmune disease or were on systemic immunosuppression. Peripheral blood for TCR sequencing was collected from all dose cohorts at baseline, on cycle 4 day 1, and on cycle 7 day 1. The samples were drawn from a first-in-human, open-label, multicenter phase I dose-escalation trial of ivuxolimab. Adults with locally advanced or metastatic melanoma, renal cell carcinoma, hepatocellular carcinoma or head and neck squamous cell carcinoma were enrolled in the trial. Before TCR sequencing, CD4+ and CD8+ T cells were separately sorted from peripheral blood.

This record comes from a study of OX40 agonist ivuxolimab in advanced cancers. Some background on the complete study: The costimulatory receptor OX40 (CD134) was targeted by ivuxolimab, a fully human IgG2 agonistic monoclonal antibody. Intravenous ivuxolimab was administered to patients every 2 weeks at six dose levels: 0.01, 0.1, 0.3, 1.5, 3 and 10 mg/kg. Of the roughly 52 dose-escalation patients, hepatocellular carcinoma was present in some 19, melanoma in roughly 15, renal cell carcinoma in 9 and head and neck cancer in 9. The dose-escalation cohort was roughly 80% male with a mean age of about 54 years, ranging from about 23 to 85. Patients were allowed to have had prior anti-PD-1, anti-PD-L1 or anti-CTLA-4 therapy, and about 40% of the dose-escalation patients had been treated with checkpoint inhibitors. Partial responses occurred in three dose-escalation patients: two with cutaneous melanoma and one with hepatocellular carcinoma. The point of sequencing TCRbeta in the periphery was to test whether ivuxolimab changed TCR sequence diversity and drove clonal T-cell expansion. The monotherapy dose-escalation portion (N ≈ 56 patients) of the phase I ivuxolimab trial is reported in the paper. The full study reports these points: Partial responders in the 0.1-3.0 mg/kg groups had among the lowest normalized peripheral clonal expansion, especially among CD8+ T cells. On average, CD8+ T cells showed more expanded clones than CD4+ T cells after ivuxolimab. At doses of 0.1 to 3.0 mg/kg, clonal expansion of both CD4+ and CD8+ blood T cells was observed from baseline to week 6. Low levels of normalized T-cell clonal expansion were also seen in some patients who did not respond. Which antigens the clonally expanded peripheral T cells were specific for was not determined.

The starting material was CD4+ or CD8+ T cells sorted from blood, obtained in a trial of the OX40 agonist ivuxolimab. The sequence was obtained from an adult with an advanced solid tumor such as melanoma, head and neck, liver or kidney cancer.

The CDR3 amino acid sequence is: CASSSRSGGISEQYV. In nucleotide form, the sequence is TGTGCCAGCAGCTCGAGGTCCGGGGGGATAAGCGAGCAGTACGTC. The chain couples TRBV11-2 to TRBJ2-7; TRBD2 agrees with 7 junctional bases. According to the germline V gene, CDR1 reads SGHAT and CDR2 reads FQNNGV. Measured from the cysteine to the valine, the CDR3 is 15 residues long. Only the CDR3 part of the read is kept: 45 bases, read in frame from the first base. Trimming accounts for 4 bases at V and 6 bases at J, while the number of junction bases matched to no gene is 12.